Shown below are 4 T cell receptor beta chains from a single sample sequenced in a study of cytomegalovirus exposure and HLA in healthy donors. Use of 60 Vbeta and 13 Jbeta primers characterized the PCR. Sequenced by immunoSEQ multiplex PCR; TCRdb stores in-frame clones only, minus some. The sample has 100,000 to 150,000 clones, roughly 70% seen once; the top ten hold under 5.5%. Sequenced: PBMCs. These receptors came from a man aged 45-60 years in good health and CMV-seropositive.

This chain links TRBV11-2 with TRBJ2-5, with D perhaps matching TRBD1 (5 bases). Germline V CDR1 and CDR2: SGHAT, FQNNGV. V gave up 5 bases and J gave up 2 bases, with 9 bases separating them. There are 13 residues in the CDR3. CDR3 sequence reads: CASSPTEQETQYF. The CDR3, as DNA: TGTGCCAGCAGCCCGACAGAGCAAGAGACCCAGTACTTC.

The V and J genes are TRBV27 and TRBJ1-1, with 7 bases matching TRBD1. The CDR3 runs 14 residues. Per the germline V gene, CDR1 is MNHEY and CDR2 is SMNVEV (reference sequence). The V segment lost 5 bases and the J segment 3 bases; nucleotides outside the gene matches: 6. CDR3 amino acids: CASSVKTGYTEAFF. The CDR3 region has the DNA TGTGCCAGCAGTGTCAAGACAGGGTACACTGAAGCTTTCTTT.

The V and J genes are TRBV19 and TRBJ1-1, with TRBD1 matching 9 bases. Trimming at V came to 5 bases and at J to 7 bases, leaving 8 bases not matched to a gene. CDR3 length: 14 amino acids. Germline CDR1 and CDR2: LNHDA and SQIVND (reference sequence). The CDR3 is CASSSQGAAGEAFF. The CDR3, as DNA: TGTGCCAGTAGTTCACAGGGGGCGGCTGGTGAAGCTTTCTTT.

The J gene is TRBJ2-1, the V gene TRBV5-1, with a tentative D call TRBD2 (6 bases). Between the trimmed V and J ends, which lost 0 bases and 10 bases, there was a span of 17 bases. CDR1 is SGHRS and CDR2 is YFSETQ in the germline V gene. CDR3 length equals 15 residues. The CDR3: CASSLVGSGLGEQFF. CDR3 nucleotides: TGCGCCAGCAGCTTGGTGGGTAGCGGACTTGGGGAGCAGTTCTTC.